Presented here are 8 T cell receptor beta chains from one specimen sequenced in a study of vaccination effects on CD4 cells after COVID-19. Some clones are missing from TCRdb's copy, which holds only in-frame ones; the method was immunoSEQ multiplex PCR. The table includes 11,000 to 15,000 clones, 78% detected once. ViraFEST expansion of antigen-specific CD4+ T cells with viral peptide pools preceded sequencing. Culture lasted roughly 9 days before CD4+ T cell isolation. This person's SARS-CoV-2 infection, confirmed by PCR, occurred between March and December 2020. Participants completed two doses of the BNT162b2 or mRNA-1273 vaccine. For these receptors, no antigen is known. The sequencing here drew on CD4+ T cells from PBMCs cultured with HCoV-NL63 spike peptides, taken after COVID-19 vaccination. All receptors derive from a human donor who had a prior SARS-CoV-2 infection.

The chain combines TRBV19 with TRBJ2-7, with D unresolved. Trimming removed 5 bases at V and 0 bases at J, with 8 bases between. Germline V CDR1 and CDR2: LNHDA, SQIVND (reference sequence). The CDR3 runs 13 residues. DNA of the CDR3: TGTGCCAGTAGTCCCAACTACTCCTACGAGCAGTACTTC. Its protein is CASSPNYSYEQYF.

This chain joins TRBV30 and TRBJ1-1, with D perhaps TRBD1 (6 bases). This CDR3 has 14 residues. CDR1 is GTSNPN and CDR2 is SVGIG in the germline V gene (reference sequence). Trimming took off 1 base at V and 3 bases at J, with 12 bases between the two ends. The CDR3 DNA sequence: TGTGCCTGGAGTGCCACGGACAGTTACACTGAAGCTTTCTTT. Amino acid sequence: CAWSATDSYTEAFF.

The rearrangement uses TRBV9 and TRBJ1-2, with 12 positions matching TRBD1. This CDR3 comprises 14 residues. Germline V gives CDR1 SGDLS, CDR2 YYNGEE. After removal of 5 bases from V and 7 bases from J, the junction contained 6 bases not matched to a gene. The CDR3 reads CASSGGTGGLGYTF. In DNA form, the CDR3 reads TGTGCCAGCAGTGGTGGGACAGGGGGCCTTGGCTACACCTTC. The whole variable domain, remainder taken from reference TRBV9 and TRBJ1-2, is DSGVTQTPKHLITATGQRVTLRCSPRSGDLSVYWYQQSLDQGLQFLIQYYNGEERAKGNILERFSAQQFPDLHSELNLSSLELGDSALYFCASSGGTGGLGYTFGSGTRLTVV.

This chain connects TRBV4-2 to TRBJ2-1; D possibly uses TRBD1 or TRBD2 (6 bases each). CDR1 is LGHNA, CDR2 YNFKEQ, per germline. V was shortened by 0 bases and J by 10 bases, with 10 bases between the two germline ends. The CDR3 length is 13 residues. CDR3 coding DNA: TGTGCCAGCAGCCAAGAGCAAGGGGGGGAGCAGTTCTTC. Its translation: CASSQEQGGEQFF.

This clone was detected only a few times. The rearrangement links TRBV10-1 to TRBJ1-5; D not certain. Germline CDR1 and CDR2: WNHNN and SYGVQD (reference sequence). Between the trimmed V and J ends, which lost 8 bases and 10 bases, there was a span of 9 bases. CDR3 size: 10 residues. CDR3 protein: CASPSGPQHF. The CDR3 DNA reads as TGCGCCAGCCCAAGTGGACCCCAGCATTTT.

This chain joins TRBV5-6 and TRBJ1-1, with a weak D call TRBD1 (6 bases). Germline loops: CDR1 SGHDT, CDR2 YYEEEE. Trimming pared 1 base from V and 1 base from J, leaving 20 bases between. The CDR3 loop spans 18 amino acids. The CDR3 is CASSLTFGRGQGNTEAFF. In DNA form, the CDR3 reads TGTGCCAGCAGCTTGACTTTTGGCAGGGGCCAGGGGAACACTGAAGCTTTCTTT.

For the CDR3, the DNA is TGTGCCAGCAGCTTACACCGGACGGCAGATACGCAGTATTTT. This sequence encodes CASSLHRTADTQYF. V and J are TRBV11-2 and TRBJ2-3; no definite D call. Per the germline V gene, CDR1 is SGHAT and CDR2 is FQNNGV. V was clipped by 2 bases and J by 4 bases, with 10 bases between them. The CDR3 loop spans 14 amino acids. Variable domain in full (rest from reference TRBV11-2 and TRBJ2-3): EAGVAQSPRYKIIEKRQSVAFWCNPISGHATLYWYQQILGQGPKLLIQFQNNGVVDDSQLPKDRFSAERLKGVDSTLKIQPAKLEDSAVYLCASSLHRTADTQYFGPGTRLTVL.

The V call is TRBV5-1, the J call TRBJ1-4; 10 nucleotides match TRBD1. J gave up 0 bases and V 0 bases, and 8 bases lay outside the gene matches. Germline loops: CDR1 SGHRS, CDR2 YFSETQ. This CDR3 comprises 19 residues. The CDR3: CASSLGRQGAFSTNEKLFF. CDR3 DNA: TGCGCCAGCAGCTTGGGGAGACAGGGGGCATTCTCAACTAATGAAAAACTGTTTTTT.